This entry lists 6 T cell receptor beta chains sequenced from one sample in a study of T cells in localized non-small cell lung cancer. Profiled with immunoSEQ multiplex PCR; TCRdb holds only in-frame clones, not every one. The table records about 59,000 clones, approximately 90% of them present only once. The specimen was peripheral blood, collected before any cancer treatment. These TCRs come from a man aged 40-75 years with stage I squamous cell lung carcinoma.

This chain joins TRBV28 and TRBJ2-2; TRBD2 matches at 7 bases. The CDR3 is made up of 12 amino acids. CDR1 is MDHEN and CDR2 is SYDVKM in the germline V gene. The CDR3 sequence is CVGGGDTGELFF. The CDR3 DNA reads TGTGTCGGCGGGGGAGACACCGGGGAGCTGTTTTTT.

The V call is TRBV19, the J call TRBJ2-7; the D call may be TRBD1 or TRBD2 (6 bases each). The CDR3 consists of 15 residues. Germline loops: CDR1 LNHDA, CDR2 SQIVND (reference sequence). V lost 5 bases and J 4 bases, leaving 18 bases between the germline ends. The CDR3 spells CASSPTGQGGYEQYF. CDR3 bases: TGTGCCAGTAGTCCCACGGGACAAGGGGGGTACGAGCAGTACTTC.

The genes are TRBV28 and TRBJ2-7; the D call may be TRBD1 or TRBD2 (6 bases each). Trimming removed 7 bases at V and 3 bases at J, with 13 bases between. Germline CDR1 and CDR2: MDHEN and SYDVKM. This CDR3 is built from 13 residues. This CDR3 is CASNGGLNYEQYF. The CDR3 region has the DNA TGTGCCAGCAATGGGGGGCTTAACTACGAGCAGTACTTC.

This chain joins TRBV28 and TRBJ1-4; D ambiguous. Trimming left V 1 base short and J 7 bases short, with 4 bases between. CDR1 and CDR2 from the germline V gene are MDHEN and SYDVKM. The CDR3 is 12 amino acids. The CDR3 region is CASSLLGEKLFF. The CDR3 nucleotides are TGTGCCAGCAGTTTATTGGGTGAAAAACTGTTTTTT. Looking up the rest from reference TRBV28 and TRBJ1-4 gives the full variable domain: DVKVTQSSRYLVKRTGEKVFLECVQDMDHENMFWYRQDPGLGLRLIYFSYDVKMKEKGDIPEGYSVSREKKERFSLILESASTNQTSMYLCASSLLGEKLFFGSGTQLSVL.

The chain employs TRBV5-4 and TRBJ2-5; 8 nucleotides agree with TRBD2. Trimming removed 3 bases from V and 5 bases from J; junction bases left unmatched: 9. From germline, CDR1 is SGHNT and CDR2 YYREEE (reference sequence). The CDR3 length is 15 residues. CDR3 in DNA: TGTGCCAGCAGCTCTCGGGGGGGGCTCTATGAGACCCAGTACTTC. Translated: CASSSRGGLYETQYF.

V gene TRBV28 combines with J gene TRBJ2-5; possibly TRBD2 for D (5 bases). The CDR3 totals 16 residues. The ends were cut back, 4 bases at V and 1 base at J, with 16 bases in the middle. Germline V gives CDR1 MDHEN, CDR2 SYDVKM. CDR3 protein: CASSWKAVLPQETQYF. As DNA, the CDR3 is TGTGCCAGCAGTTGGAAAGCGGTCCTCCCCCAAGAGACCCAGTACTTC.